The 18 T cell receptor beta chains reported below all come from one sample, sequenced in a study of CD4 and CD8 cells across lung adenocarcinoma regions. TCRdb re-analysed the PCR reads in MiXCR, keeping a single row per CDR3 protein. The sample consists of approximately 24,000 distinct CDR3 sequences, approximately 50% of them appearing once. The sequenced sample consisted of CD8+ T cells from the center of a lung tumor. Every receptor here comes from a male donor with lung adenocarcinoma. The CD4 and CD8 labels of this study may be unreliable.

V gene TRBV6-1 combines with J gene TRBJ2-2, with 11 bases aligning to TRBD2. Germline assignment: CDR1 MNHNS and CDR2 SASEGT. J gave up 4 bases and V 6 bases, and 4 bases lay outside the gene matches. This CDR3 contains 15 residues. The CDR3 here is CASRSSGRSTGELFF. CDR3 coding DNA: TGTGCCAGCAGGTCTAGCGGGAGGTCCACCGGGGAGCTGTTTTTT.

The rearrangement uses TRBV6-1 and TRBJ2-1, with TRBD2 matching over 8 bases. Trimming cost V 6 bases and J 6 bases; bases outside gene matches: 10. This CDR3 has 15 residues. Germline V CDR1 and CDR2: MNHNS, SASEGT. The CDR3 region has the DNA TGTGCCAGCAGCTTTGGAGCGGGAGCATCCAATGAGCAGTTCTTC. Protein sequence: CASSFGAGASNEQFF.

This clonotype came up many times. V gene TRBV6-1 combines with J gene TRBJ2-5; 11 bases are shared with TRBD1. TRBJ2-7 explains the end of the DNA better; the J call may be wrong. Germline values: CDR1 MNHNS, CDR2 SASEGT. The CDR3 has 14 amino acids. The CDR3 DNA follows: TGTGCCAGCAGTACGGACAGGGGGCTCTACGAGCAGTACTTC. Protein: CASSTDRGLYEQYF.

This clonotype was recorded at least ten times. The gene calls are TRBV6-1 and TRBJ1-2; TRBD1 might be the D (5 bases). Germline loops: CDR1 MNHNS, CDR2 SASEGT. CDR3 length: 15 residues. V lost 3 bases, J lost 8 bases, and 19 bases lay in between. The CDR3 nucleotides read TGTGCCAGCAGTGACTTTCCGGGACCCTCAAAGGGCTACACCTTC. It yields the protein CASSDFPGPSKGYTF.

The chain employs TRBV6-2 or TRBV6-3 and TRBJ1-1; D is uncertain. V was shortened by 3 bases and J by 5 bases, with 7 bases between the two germline ends. This CDR3 has 12 residues. Germline CDR1 is MNHEY and CDR2 is SVGEGT. This chain's CDR3 is CASSYVGTEAFF. For the CDR3, the DNA is TGTGCCAGCAGTTATGTGGGGACTGAAGCTTTCTTT.

The rearrangement links TRBV6-5 to TRBJ2-5; weak D call: TRBD1 (6 bases). The better agreement between TRBJ2-7 and the DNA end casts doubt on the J call. Germline CDR1 MNHEY, CDR2 SVGAGI. CDR3 length: 13 residues. The CDR3 loop reads CASSNRDTYEQYF. CDR3 sequence (DNA): TGTGCCAGCAGTAACCGGGACACCTACGAGCAGTACTTC.

The chain couples TRBV6-1 to TRBJ2-2; the D is unclear. V was trimmed by 5 bases and J by 4 bases, leaving 11 bases between them. There are 14 residues in the CDR3. The germline V gene encodes CDR1 MNHNS and CDR2 SASEGT. The CDR3 reads CASSRTFGTGELFF. The CDR3 DNA is TGTGCCAGCAGTCGGACCTTTGGCACCGGGGAGCTGTTTTTT.

This clonotype turned up a few times. The rearrangement uses TRBV5-5 and TRBJ2-5, with TRBD2 matching 11 bases. The DNA end is more similar to TRBJ2-7, so the J call may be wrong. The germline CDR1 and CDR2 sequences are SGHKS and YYEKEE (reference sequence). The CDR3 is 15 residues long. The DNA for the CDR3 is TGTGCCAGCAGACCAACCGGGACTAGCGGCTACGAGCAGTACTTC. It translates to CASRPTGTSGYEQYF.

This clonotype has only a few counts. The chain is built from TRBV12-3 or TRBV12-4 and TRBJ2-3; 9 bases align to TRBD2. The CDR3 length is 14 residues. Unmatched junction bases numbered 2, after V lost 5 bases and J lost 2 bases. In DNA form, the CDR3 reads TGTGCCAGCAGTACTAGCGGGCTCACAGATACGCAGTATTTT. Translated: CASSTSGLTDTQYF.

The chain uses TRBV6-5 and TRBJ2-3; tentatively, D is TRBD2 (6 bases). This CDR3 is built from 16 residues. The germline CDR1 and CDR2 sequences are MNHEY and SVGAGI. Trimming removed 0 bases from V and 0 bases from J, with 10 bases in between. The CDR3 here is CASSYSFGTSTDTQYF. In nucleotides, the CDR3 is TGTGCCAGCAGTTACTCATTCGGGACTAGCACAGATACGCAGTATTTT.

The sample holds many counts of this clonotype. The chain employs TRBV6-5 and TRBJ2-1; D is unclear. Judging by the DNA end, TRBJ2-7 fits better; the J call may be wrong. In germline, CDR1 is MNHEY, CDR2 SVGAGI. This CDR3 comprises 11 residues. CDR3 sequence (DNA): TGTGCCAGCAGTTACAGATACGAGCAGTACTTC. This sequence encodes CASSYRYEQYF.

The gene calls are TRBV6-1 and TRBJ2-3; no firm D call. Trimming removed 6 bases from V and 0 bases from J, with 7 bases in between. Germline CDR1 and CDR2: MNHNS and SASEGT. The CDR3 length is 13 residues. CDR3 in amino acids: CASSPQSTDTQYF. As DNA, the CDR3 is TGTGCCAGCAGCCCGCAGAGCACAGATACGCAGTATTTT.

The rearrangement uses TRBV4-1 and TRBJ1-1, with TRBD1 as a possible D gene (6 bases). The germline V and J ends were trimmed by 0 bases and 11 bases, with 13 bases remaining between them. The CDR3 covers 13 residues. Germline-derived CDR1 and CDR2 are MGHRA and YSYEKL. CDR3 sequence: CASSQETGGMAFF. CDR3 coding DNA: TGCGCCAGCAGCCAAGAGACGGGGGGCATGGCTTTCTTT.

Concerning this clonotype: The germline gene is not matched at one end of the junction; a read error may be the cause. V and J are TRBV6-1 and TRBJ1-2; D not resolved. The CDR3 contains 14 residues. Germline assignment: CDR1 MNHNS and CDR2 SASEGT. The DNA of the CDR3 is TGTGCCAGCAGTAGGGCCCCGGCTAATTATGGCTACACCTTC. Its protein is CASSRAPANYGYTF.

The V and J genes are TRBV10-3 and TRBJ1-5; a possible D gene is TRBD1 (6 bases). The CDR3 loop spans 13 amino acids. V lost 4 bases and J lost 7, with 11 bases in between. CDR1 and CDR2 (germline): ENHRY, SYGVKD. CDR3 sequence (DNA): TGTGCCATCAGTGTTGCAGGGGCCCAGCCCCAGCATTTT. Translating it yields CAISVAGAQPQHF.

This clonotype was detected ten times or more. V gene TRBV7-2 combines with J gene TRBJ2-7; maybe TRBD1 (6 bases). V was cut by 4 bases and J by 3 bases, with 13 bases left in between. The CDR3 is made up of 14 amino acids. Germline V gives CDR1 SGHTA, CDR2 FQGNSA. CDR3 nucleotides: TGTGCCAGCAGCTCCGACAGGATGTACTACGAGCAGTACTTC. Translated, it gives CASSSDRMYYEQYF. Looking up the rest from reference TRBV7-2 and TRBJ2-7 gives the full variable domain: GAGVSQSPSNKVTEKGKDVELRCDPISGHTALYWYRQSLGQGLEFLIYFQGNSAPDKSGLPSDRFSAERTGGSVSTLTIQRTQQEDSAVYLCASSSDRMYYEQYFGPGTRLTVT.

This clonotype was counted a few times. The CDR3 region is CASSSTRSGANVLTF. As DNA, the CDR3 is TGTGCCAGCAGCTCGACAAGGTCTGGGGCCAACGTCCTGACTTTC. J is TRBJ2-6 and V is TRBV12-3 or TRBV12-4; D remains ambiguous. The V end was cut by 6 bases, the J end by 1 base, with 10 bases between. This CDR3 has 15 residues.

On this clonotype itself: Germline is not matched at one junction end, which may reflect a read error. V gene TRBV10-1 combines with J gene TRBJ2-3; tentative D call: TRBD1 (6 bases). This CDR3 contains 17 residues. The germline V gene encodes CDR1 WNHNN and CDR2 SYGVQD (reference sequence). In DNA, the CDR3 is TGCGCCACCCTCGGCGTCTGGGGGCTGGGTTGCAAAGACACGCAGTACTTT. It is translated as CATLGVWGLGCKDTQYF.